This T cell receptor (beta chain) came from a study of response to subunit inactivated influenza vaccine (dated by TCRdb to between 2018 and 2020). About the study as a whole: To follow how T cells responded to a trivalent subunit inactivated influenza vaccine, the researchers relied on deep quantitative profiling of the T cell receptor repertoire.

Concerning this clonotype itself: Its antigen is not yet known. Nothing much larger sits one base from this clone, and base qualities are not available.

Summary of the overall study and its limitations: The authors suggested that each seasonal influenza vaccination may recruit only a limited number of new T cells.

The receptor library was made with RT-PCR. The sample was run on an Illumina HiSeq 2500. Using fastp trimming at Q25 and MiXCR clonotype assembly, TCRdb reanalyzed the public sequencing data and kept in-frame beta chains. Each entry merges the rows of one CDR3 protein and shows their most common DNA and genes. A total of about 780,000 distinct CDR3 sequences appear in this sample, around a sixth of them only once. 11% of the sample is in the top ten clones. The junction carries 18 bases between V and J, which are trimmed by 5 bases and 0 bases respectively. The germline V gene gives CDR1 as SQVTM and CDR2 as ANQGSEA. Reading from cysteine to phenylalanine, the CDR3 counts 16 amino acids. The entry retains the CDR3 DNA only, 48 bases that are in frame from base 1.

The source material was PBMCs from blood, sampled 4 to 6 days after vaccination. The rearranged segments are TRBV29-1 and TRBJ2-3, with a tentative D gene TRBD2 over 5 matching bases. The source of this sequence is a man aged 50-60 years who received an inactivated influenza vaccine. Donor details come from another sample of the same person, matched by shared clones. CDR3 loop: CSVSGGPGTSTDTQYF. The base sequence is TGCAGCGTTTCCGGAGGCCCAGGTACTAGCACAGATACGCAGTATTTT.